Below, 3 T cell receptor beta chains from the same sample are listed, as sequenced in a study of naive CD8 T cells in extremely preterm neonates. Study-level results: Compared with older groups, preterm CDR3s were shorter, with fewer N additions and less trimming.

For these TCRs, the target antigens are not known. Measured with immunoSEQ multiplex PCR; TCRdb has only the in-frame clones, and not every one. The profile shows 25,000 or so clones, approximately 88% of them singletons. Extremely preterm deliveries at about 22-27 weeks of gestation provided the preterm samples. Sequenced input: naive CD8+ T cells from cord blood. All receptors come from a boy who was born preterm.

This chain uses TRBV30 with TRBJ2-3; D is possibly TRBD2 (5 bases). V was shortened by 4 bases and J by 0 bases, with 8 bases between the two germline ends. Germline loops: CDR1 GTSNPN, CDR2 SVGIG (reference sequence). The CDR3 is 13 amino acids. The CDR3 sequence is CAWIRTSTDTQYF. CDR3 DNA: TGTGCCTGGATTCGGACTAGCACAGATACGCAGTATTTT.

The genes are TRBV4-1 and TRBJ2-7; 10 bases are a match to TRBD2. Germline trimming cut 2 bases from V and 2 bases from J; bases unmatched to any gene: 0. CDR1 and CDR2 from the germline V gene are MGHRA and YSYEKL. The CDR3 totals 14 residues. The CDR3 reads CASSQSGGAYEQYF. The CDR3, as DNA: TGCGCCAGCAGCCAAAGCGGGGGGGCCTACGAGCAGTACTTC.

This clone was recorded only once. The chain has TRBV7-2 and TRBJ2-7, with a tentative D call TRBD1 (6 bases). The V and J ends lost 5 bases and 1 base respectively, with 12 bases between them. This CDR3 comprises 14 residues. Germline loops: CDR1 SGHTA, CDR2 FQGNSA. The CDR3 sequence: CASSLGQISYEQYF. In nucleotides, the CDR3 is TGTGCCAGCAGCCTCGGACAGATTTCCTACGAGCAGTACTTC.